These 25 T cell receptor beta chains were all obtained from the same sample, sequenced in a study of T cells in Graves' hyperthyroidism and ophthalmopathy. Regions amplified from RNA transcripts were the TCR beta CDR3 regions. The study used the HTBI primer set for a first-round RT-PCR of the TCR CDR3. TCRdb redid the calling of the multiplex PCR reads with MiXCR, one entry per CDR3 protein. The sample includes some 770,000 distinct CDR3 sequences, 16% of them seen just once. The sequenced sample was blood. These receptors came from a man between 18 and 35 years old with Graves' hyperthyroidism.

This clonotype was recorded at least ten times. CDR3 bases: TGCAGTGCTCACCTAAGCCGGTTGCGGGAGGGTTACAATGAGCAGTTCTTC. This gives the protein CSAHLSRLREGYNEQFF. The chain couples TRBV20-1 to TRBJ2-1; 9 bases are shared with TRBD2. This CDR3 contains 17 residues. J lost 4 bases, V lost 5 bases, and 15 bases had no gene match. Germline CDR1 is DFQATT and CDR2 is SNEGSKA (reference sequence).

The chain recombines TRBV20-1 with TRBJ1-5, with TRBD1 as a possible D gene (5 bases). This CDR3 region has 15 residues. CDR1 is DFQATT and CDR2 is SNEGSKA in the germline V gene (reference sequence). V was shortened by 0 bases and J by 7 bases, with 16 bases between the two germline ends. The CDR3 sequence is CSARDSRGPGQPQHF. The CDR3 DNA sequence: TGCAGTGCTAGAGATTCACGGGGCCCGGGGCAGCCCCAGCATTTT.

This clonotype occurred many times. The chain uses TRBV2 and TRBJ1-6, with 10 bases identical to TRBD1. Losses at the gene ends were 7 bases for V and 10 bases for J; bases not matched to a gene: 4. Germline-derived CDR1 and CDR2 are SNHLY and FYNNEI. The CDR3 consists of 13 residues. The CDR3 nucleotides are TGTGCCAGCATGGGACAGGGGCAGTCACCCCTCCACTTT. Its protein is CASMGQGQSPLHF.

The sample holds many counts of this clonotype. DNA for the CDR3: TGTGCCAGCAGTGCCGGCGGGAGGGCCTACAATGAGCAGTTCTTC. This encodes CASSAGGRAYNEQFF. The V gene is TRBV2, the J gene TRBJ2-1; 9 bases align to TRBD2. Germline V lookup: CDR1 SNHLY, CDR2 FYNNEI. V dropped 4 bases and J dropped 2; count of bases not matched to a gene: 3. The CDR3 loop spans 15 amino acids.

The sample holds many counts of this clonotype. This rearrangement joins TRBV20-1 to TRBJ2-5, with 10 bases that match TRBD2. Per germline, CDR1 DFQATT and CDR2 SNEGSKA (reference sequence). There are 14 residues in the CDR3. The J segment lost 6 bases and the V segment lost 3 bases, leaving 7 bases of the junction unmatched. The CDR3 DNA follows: TGCAGTGCTAGCAGCGGGAGGGCCAGGAAGACCCAGTACTTC. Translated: CSASSGRARKTQYF.

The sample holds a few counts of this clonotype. CDR3 sequence reads: CAWSGQGPYNSPLHF. The CDR3 region has the DNA TGTGCCTGGAGTGGACAGGGGCCGTATAATTCACCCCTCCACTTT. The gene calls are TRBV30 and TRBJ1-6, with TRBD1 matching over 8 bases. This CDR3 region has 15 residues. J lost 4 bases, V lost 1 base, and 3 bases had no gene match. The germline CDR1 and CDR2 sequences are GTSNPN and SVGIG (reference sequence).

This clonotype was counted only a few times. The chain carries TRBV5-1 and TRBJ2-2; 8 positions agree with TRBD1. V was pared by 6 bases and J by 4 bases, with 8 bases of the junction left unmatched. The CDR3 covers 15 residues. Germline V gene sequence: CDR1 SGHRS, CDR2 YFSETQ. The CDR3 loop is CASTPGGWGTGELFF. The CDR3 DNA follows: TGCGCCAGCACCCCAGGGGGCTGGGGCACCGGGGAGCTGTTTTTT.

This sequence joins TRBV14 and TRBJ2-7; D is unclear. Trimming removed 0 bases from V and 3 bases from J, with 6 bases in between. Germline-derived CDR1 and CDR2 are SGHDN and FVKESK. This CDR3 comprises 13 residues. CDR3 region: CASSQDPGYEQYF. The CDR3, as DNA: TGTGCCAGCAGCCAAGATCCCGGCTACGAGCAGTACTTC.

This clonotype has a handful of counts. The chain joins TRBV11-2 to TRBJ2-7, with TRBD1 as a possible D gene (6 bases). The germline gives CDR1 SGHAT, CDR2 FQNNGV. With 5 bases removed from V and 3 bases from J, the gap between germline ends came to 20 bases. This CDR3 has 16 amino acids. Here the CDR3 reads CASSPLTGPNIYEQYF. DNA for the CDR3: TGTGCCAGCAGCCCATTAACAGGGCCTAACATCTACGAGCAGTACTTC.

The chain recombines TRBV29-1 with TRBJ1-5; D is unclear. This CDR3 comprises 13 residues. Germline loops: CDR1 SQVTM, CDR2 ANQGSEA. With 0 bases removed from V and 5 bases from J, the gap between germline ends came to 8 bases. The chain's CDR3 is CSVEEGWDQPQHF. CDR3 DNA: TGCAGCGTTGAAGAGGGATGGGATCAGCCCCAGCATTTT.

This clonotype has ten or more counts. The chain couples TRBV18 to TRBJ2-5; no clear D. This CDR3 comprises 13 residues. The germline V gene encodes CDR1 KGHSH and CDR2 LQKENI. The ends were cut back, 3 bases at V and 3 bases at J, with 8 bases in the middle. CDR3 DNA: TGTGCCAGCTCACCGAAGATCGAAGAGACCCAGTACTTC. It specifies CASSPKIEETQYF.

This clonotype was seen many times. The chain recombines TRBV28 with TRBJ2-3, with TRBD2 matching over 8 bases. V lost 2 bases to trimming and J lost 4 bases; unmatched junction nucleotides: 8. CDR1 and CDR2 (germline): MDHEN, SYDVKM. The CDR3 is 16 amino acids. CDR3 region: CASSLPRREGADTQYF. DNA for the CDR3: TGTGCCAGCAGTTTACCCCGACGGGAGGGGGCAGATACGCAGTATTTT.

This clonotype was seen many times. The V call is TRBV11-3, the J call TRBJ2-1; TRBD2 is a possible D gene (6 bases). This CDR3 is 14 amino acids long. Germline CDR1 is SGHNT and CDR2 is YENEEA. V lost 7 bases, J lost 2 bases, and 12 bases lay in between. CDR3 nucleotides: TGTGCCAGCAAAGCGGGCGGTACCTACAATGAGCAGTTCTTC. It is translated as CASKAGGTYNEQFF.

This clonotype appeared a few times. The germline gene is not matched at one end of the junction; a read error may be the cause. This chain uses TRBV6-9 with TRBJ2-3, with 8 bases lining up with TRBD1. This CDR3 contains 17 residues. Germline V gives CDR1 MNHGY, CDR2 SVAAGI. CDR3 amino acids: CASSATGTGPSTDTQYF. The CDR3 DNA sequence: TGCGCCAGCAGTGCCACCGGGACAGGCCCTAGCACAGATACGCAGTATTTT.

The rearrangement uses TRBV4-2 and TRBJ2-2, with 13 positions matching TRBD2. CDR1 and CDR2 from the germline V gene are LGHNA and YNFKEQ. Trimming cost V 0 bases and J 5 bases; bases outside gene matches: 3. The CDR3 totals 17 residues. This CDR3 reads CASSQETSGRRTGELFF. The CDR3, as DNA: TGTGCCAGCAGCCAAGAGACTAGCGGGAGGAGGACCGGGGAGCTGTTTTTT.

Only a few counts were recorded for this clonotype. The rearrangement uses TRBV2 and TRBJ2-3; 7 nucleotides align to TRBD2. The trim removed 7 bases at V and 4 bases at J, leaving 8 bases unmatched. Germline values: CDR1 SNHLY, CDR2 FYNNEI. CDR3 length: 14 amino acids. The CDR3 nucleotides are TGTGCCAGCACTACGGCGGGGGACCCAGATACGCAGTATTTT. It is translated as CASTTAGDPDTQYF.

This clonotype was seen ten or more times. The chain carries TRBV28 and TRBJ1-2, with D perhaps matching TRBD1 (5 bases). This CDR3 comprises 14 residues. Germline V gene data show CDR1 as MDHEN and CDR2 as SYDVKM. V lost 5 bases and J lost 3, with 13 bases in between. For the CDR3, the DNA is TGTGCCAGCAGTCCCATCGGGGGGGACTATGGCTACACCTTC. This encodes CASSPIGGDYGYTF.

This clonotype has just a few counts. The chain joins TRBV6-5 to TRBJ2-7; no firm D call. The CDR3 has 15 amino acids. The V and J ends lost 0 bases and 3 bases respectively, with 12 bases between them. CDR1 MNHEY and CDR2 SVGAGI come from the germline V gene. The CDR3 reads CASSYSTSRNYEQYF. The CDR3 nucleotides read TGTGCCAGCAGTTACTCTACTTCCCGGAACTACGAGCAGTACTTC.

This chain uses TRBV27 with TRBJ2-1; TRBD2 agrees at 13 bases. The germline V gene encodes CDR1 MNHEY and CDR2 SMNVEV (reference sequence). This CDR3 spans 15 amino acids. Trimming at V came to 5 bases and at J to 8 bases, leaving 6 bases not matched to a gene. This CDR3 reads CASSLTSGRIHEQFF. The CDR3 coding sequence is TGTGCCAGCAGTCTGACTAGCGGGAGGATCCATGAGCAGTTCTTC.

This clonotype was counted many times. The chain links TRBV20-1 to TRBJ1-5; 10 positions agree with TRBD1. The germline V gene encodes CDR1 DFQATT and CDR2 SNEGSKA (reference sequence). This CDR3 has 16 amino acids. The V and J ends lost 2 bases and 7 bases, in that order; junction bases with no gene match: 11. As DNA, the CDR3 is TGCAGTGCTAGACTCCGGGACAGGGGCGAGGGGCAGCCCCAGCATTTT. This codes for CSARLRDRGEGQPQHF.

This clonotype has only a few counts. The CDR3 coding sequence is TGTGCCAGCAGATCAGGGGGCAGCAACACTGAAGCTTTCTTT. This sequence encodes CASRSGGSNTEAFF. The rearrangement joins TRBV12-3 or TRBV12-4 to TRBJ1-1; 8 bases are a match to TRBD1. Trimming removed 6 bases from V and 2 bases from J; junction bases left unmatched: 5. The CDR3 length is 14 residues.

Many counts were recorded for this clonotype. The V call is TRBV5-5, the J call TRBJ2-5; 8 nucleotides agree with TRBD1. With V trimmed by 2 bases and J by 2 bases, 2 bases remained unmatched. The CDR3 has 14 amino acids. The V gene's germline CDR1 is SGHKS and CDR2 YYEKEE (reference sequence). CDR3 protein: CASSFRDRQETQYF. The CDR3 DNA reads TGTGCCAGCAGCTTCCGGGACAGGCAAGAGACCCAGTACTTC.

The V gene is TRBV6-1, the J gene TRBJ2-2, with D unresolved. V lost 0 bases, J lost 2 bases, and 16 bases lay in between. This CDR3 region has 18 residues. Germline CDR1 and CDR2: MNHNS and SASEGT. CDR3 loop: CASSEALWLSGNTGELFF. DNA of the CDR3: TGTGCCAGCAGTGAAGCGCTATGGTTGTCAGGAAACACCGGGGAGCTGTTTTTT.

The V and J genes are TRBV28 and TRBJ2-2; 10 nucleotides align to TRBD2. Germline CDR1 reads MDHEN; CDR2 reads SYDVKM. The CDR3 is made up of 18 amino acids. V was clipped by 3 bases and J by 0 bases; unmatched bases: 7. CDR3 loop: CASSFDPGTSANTGELFF. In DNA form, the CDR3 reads TGTGCCAGCAGTTTCGATCCCGGGACTAGCGCGAACACCGGGGAGCTGTTTTTT.

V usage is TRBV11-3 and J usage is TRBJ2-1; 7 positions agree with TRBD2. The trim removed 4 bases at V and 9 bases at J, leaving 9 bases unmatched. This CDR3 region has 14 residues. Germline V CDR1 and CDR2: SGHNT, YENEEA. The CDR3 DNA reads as TGTGCCAGCAGCTGGGGCGGGAGTGTTCCTGAGCAGTTCTTC. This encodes CASSWGGSVPEQFF.